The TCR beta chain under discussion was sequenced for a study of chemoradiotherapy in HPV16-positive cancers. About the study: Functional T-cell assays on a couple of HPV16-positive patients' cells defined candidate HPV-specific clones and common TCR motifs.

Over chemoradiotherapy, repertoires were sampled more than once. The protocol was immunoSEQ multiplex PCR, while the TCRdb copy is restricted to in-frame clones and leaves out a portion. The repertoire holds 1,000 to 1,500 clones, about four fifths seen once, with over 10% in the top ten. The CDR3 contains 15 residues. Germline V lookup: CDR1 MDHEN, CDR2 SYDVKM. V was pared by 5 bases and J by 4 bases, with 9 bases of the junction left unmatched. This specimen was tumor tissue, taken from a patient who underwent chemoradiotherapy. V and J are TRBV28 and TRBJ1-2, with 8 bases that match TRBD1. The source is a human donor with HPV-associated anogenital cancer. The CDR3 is CASSTQGGTPYGYTF. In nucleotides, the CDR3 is TGTGCCAGCAGTACACAGGGGGGCACCCCCTATGGCTACACCTTC.